Below, 6 T cell receptor beta chains from the same sample are listed, as sequenced in a study of blood T cell repertoires in COVID-19. Sequencing was performed with immunoSEQ multiplex PCR; in TCRdb, only in-frame clones are kept and a portion is missing. Seen here are roughly 500,000 clones, 70% to 90% observed once, and the top ten hold 1.5% to 2%. Sequenced: PBMCs or T cells enriched from blood (not recorded which). These receptors were obtained from a woman aged 40 to 55 who had recovered from COVID-19.

On this clone: This CDR3 is also generated by other DNA sequences in the sample. This rearrangement joins TRBV7-2 to TRBJ1-1, with a tentative D call TRBD1 (5 bases). Germline loops: CDR1 SGHTA, CDR2 FQGNSA. This CDR3 comprises 13 residues. The V and J ends lost 4 bases and 1 base respectively, with 7 bases between them. CDR3 residues: CASSSQGNTEAFF. The CDR3, as DNA: TGTGCCAGCAGCTCTCAGGGGAACACTGAAGCTTTCTTT.

The chain recombines TRBV6-2 or TRBV6-3 with TRBJ1-6; 7 bases align to TRBD1. The CDR3 loop spans 19 amino acids. Looked up from germline, CDR1 is MNHEY and CDR2 is SVGEGT. The ends lost 0 bases at V and 3 bases at J; junction bases unmatched: 11. CDR3 protein: CASSYSVITGTVYNSPLHF. The CDR3 bases are TGTGCCAGCAGTTACTCAGTGATTACCGGGACAGTCTATAATTCACCCCTCCACTTT.

This clone was recorded only once. The genes are TRBV29-1 and TRBJ1-2, with 10 bases aligning to TRBD1. V gave up 7 bases and J gave up 4 bases; unmatched junction bases: 6. This CDR3 region has 13 residues. Germline V CDR1 and CDR2: SQVTM, ANQGSEA. As DNA, the CDR3 is TGCAGCGGTGGGACAGGGGAGGCCTATGGCTACACCTTC. This gives the protein CSGGTGEAYGYTF.

The count of this clone is one. V usage is TRBV7-2 and J usage is TRBJ2-7; D ambiguous. V was clipped by 2 bases and J by 5 bases, with 10 bases between them. The CDR3 covers 13 residues. Germline V gene data show CDR1 as SGHTA and CDR2 as FQGNSA. DNA of the CDR3: TGTGCCAGCAGCTTACCTTTATTTCACGAGCAGTACTTC. Translated, it gives CASSLPLFHEQYF.

This rearrangement joins TRBV19 to TRBJ1-5; D is unclear. This CDR3 is built from 14 residues. Trimming took off 3 bases at V and 4 bases at J, with 10 bases between the two ends. CDR1 is LNHDA, CDR2 SQIVND, per germline (reference sequence). The CDR3 loop is CASSIDGGNQPQHF. DNA of the CDR3: TGTGCCAGTAGTATCGATGGAGGGAATCAGCCCCAGCATTTT.

The chain has TRBV12-3 or TRBV12-4 and TRBJ1-5; the D is unclear. This CDR3 contains 13 residues. V was clipped by 6 bases and J by 6 bases, with 12 bases between them. CDR3 in DNA: TGTGCCAGCAGAGTTCAAGAGGCTCAGCCCCAGCATTTT. Amino acids: CASRVQEAQPQHF.